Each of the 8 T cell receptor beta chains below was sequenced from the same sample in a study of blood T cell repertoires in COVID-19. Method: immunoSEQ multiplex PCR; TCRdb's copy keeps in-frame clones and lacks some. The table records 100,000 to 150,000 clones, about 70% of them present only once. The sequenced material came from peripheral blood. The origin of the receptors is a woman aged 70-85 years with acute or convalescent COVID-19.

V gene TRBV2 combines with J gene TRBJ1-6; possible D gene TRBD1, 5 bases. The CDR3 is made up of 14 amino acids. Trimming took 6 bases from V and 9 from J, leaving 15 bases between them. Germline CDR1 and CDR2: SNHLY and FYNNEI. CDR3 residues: CASRARVGGSPLHF. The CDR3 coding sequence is TGTGCCAGCAGAGCCAGGGTCGGGGGTTCACCCCTCCACTTT.

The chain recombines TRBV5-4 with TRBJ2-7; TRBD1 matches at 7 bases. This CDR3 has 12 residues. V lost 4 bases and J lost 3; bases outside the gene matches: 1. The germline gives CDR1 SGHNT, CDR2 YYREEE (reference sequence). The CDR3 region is CASSGDSYEQYF. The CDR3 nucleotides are TGTGCCAGCAGCGGGGACAGCTACGAGCAGTACTTC.

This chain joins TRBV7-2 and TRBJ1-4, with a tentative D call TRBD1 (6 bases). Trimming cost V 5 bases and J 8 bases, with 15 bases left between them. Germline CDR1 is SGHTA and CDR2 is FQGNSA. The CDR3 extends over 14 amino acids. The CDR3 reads CASSPGGASEKLFF. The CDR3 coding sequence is TGTGCCAGCAGCCCGGGGGGGGCTTCCGAAAAACTGTTTTTT.

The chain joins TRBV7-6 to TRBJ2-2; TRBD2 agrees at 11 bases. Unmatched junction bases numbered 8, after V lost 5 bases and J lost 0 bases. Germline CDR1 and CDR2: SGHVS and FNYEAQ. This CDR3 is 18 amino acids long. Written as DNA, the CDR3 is TGTGCCAGCAGCCTCCAACTAGCGGGGGCGGCGAACACCGGGGAGCTGTTTTTT. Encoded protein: CASSLQLAGAANTGELFF.

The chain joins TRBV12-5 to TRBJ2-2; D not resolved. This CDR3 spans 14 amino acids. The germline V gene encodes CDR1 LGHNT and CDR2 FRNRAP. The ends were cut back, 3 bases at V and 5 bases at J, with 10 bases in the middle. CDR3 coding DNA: TGTGCTAGTGGTTTAGGCGGAACAACCGGGGAGCTGTTTTTT. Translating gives CASGLGGTTGELFF.

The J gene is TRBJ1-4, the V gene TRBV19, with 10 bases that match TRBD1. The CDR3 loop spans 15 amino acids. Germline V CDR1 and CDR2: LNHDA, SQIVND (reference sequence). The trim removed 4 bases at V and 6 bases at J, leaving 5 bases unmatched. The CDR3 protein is CASSTAGTGDEKLFF. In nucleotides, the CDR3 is TGTGCCAGTAGTACTGCCGGGACAGGGGATGAAAAACTGTTTTTT.

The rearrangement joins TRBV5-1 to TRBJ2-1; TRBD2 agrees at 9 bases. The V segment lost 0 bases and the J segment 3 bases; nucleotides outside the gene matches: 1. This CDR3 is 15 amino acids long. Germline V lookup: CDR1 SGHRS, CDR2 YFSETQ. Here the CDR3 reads CASSLASGDYNEQFF. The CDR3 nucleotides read TGCGCCAGCAGCTTGGCTAGCGGGGACTACAATGAGCAGTTCTTC.

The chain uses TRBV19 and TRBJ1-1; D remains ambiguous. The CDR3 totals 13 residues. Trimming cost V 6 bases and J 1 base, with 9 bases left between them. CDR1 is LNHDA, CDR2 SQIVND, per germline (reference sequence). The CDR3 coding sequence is TGTGCCAGTAGCTTTCAGAAGAACACTGAAGCTTTCTTT. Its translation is CASSFQKNTEAFF.